These 27 T cell receptor beta chains were all obtained from the same sample, sequenced in a study of shared clonotypes between healthy human individuals. The method was immunoSEQ multiplex PCR; TCRdb's version includes in-frame clones alone and lacks a portion of them. The profile shows 470,000 or so clones, about 72% of them singletons. Sequences were obtained from PBMCs. The receptors were sampled from a woman in her thirties or forties in good health. Some clones in this sample may be carry-over from other donors' samples.

About this clone: This may come from a read error, since a much larger clone is one base off. The gene calls are TRBV7-2 and TRBJ2-5, with D unresolved. Trimming shortened V by 1 base and J by 5 bases, and 5 bases separated the two germline ends. From germline, CDR1 is SGHTA and CDR2 FQGNSA. The CDR3 has 12 amino acids. CDR3 loop: CASSLDRETQYF. CDR3 nucleotide sequence: TGTGCCAGCAGCTTAGATCGGGAGACCCAGTACTTC.

The chain is built from TRBV2 and TRBJ2-3; 11 nucleotides line up with TRBD2. Germline V gene lookup returns CDR1 SNHLY and CDR2 FYNNEI. This CDR3 has 14 amino acids. V was clipped by 9 bases and J by 12 bases; unmatched bases: 14. The CDR3 protein is CASTGLAASHSQYF. The CDR3 bases are TGTGCCAGTACGGGACTAGCGGCCTCCCATTCACAGTATTTT.

CDR3 loop: CASSLDFAGLKLFF. The DNA for the CDR3 is TGTGCCAGCAGCTTAGATTTCGCCGGCCTGAAACTGTTTTTT. The genes are TRBV11-2 and TRBJ1-4; D is unclear. The CDR3 is 14 residues long. Germline values: CDR1 SGHAT, CDR2 FQNNGV. Trimming took off 0 bases at V and 11 bases at J, with 13 bases between the two ends.

This rearrangement joins TRBV30 to TRBJ1-5; D unclear. Trimming shortened V by 5 bases and J by 3 bases, and 11 bases separated the two germline ends. The germline gives CDR1 GTSNPN, CDR2 SVGIG (reference sequence). This CDR3 comprises 13 residues. The CDR3 region is CAWAHGPNQPQHF. Here the CDR3 DNA reads TGTGCCTGGGCGCACGGACCCAATCAGCCCCAGCATTTT.

The chain combines TRBV11-3 with TRBJ2-3, with D perhaps matching TRBD2 (5 bases). CDR1 is SGHNT, CDR2 YENEEA, per germline. V lost 5 bases and J lost 0, with 9 bases in between. The CDR3 is 14 residues long. The CDR3 spells CASSKAASTDTQYF. CDR3 DNA: TGTGCCAGCAGCAAAGCGGCTAGCACAGATACGCAGTATTTT.

This sequence joins TRBV29-1 and TRBJ1-1; 8 bases match TRBD1. This CDR3 contains 13 residues. Germline lookup yields CDR1 SQVTM and CDR2 ANQGSEA. Germline trimming cut 3 bases from V and 5 bases from J; bases unmatched to any gene: 5. In DNA form, the CDR3 reads TGCAGCGTTGATGACAGGGGTAGGACTGAAGCTTTCTTT. This encodes CSVDDRGRTEAFF.

This clone was seen once. The rearrangement uses TRBV7-3 and TRBJ1-2, with D unclear. Deletions cut 1 base from V and 0 bases from J, with 12 bases between. Germline lookup yields CDR1 SGHTA and CDR2 FQGTGA. This CDR3 contains 16 residues. CDR3 sequence reads: CASSLRGRAANYGYTF. The CDR3 nucleotides read TGTGCCAGCAGCTTAAGGGGAAGGGCAGCTAACTATGGCTACACCTTC.

V usage is TRBV5-1 and J usage is TRBJ1-1; no definite D call. CDR3 length equals 13 residues. Germline lookup yields CDR1 SGHRS and CDR2 YFSETQ. V was pared by 6 bases and J by 5 bases, with 14 bases between. CDR3 sequence (DNA): TGCGCCAGCAACCCGGCGGGAGGAACTGAAGCTTTCTTT. This codes for CASNPAGGTEAFF.

The V and J genes are TRBV6-5 and TRBJ2-5, with TRBD2 matching 8 bases. This CDR3 comprises 16 residues. CDR1 and CDR2 from the germline V gene are MNHEY and SVGAGI. V lost 0 bases and J lost 5; bases outside the gene matches: 8. The CDR3 DNA sequence: TGTGCCAGCAGTTACTCCCCCGGGAGGGTCGGCGAGACCCAGTACTTC. This translates into CASSYSPGRVGETQYF.

The chain recombines TRBV18 with TRBJ2-7; weak D call: TRBD1 (5 bases). The germline CDR1 and CDR2 sequences are KGHSH and LQKENI. Trimming shortened V by 5 bases and J by 5 bases, and 13 bases separated the two germline ends. This CDR3 contains 13 residues. CDR3 region: CASSNRQSDEQYF. The CDR3, as DNA: TGTGCCAGCTCAAACCGACAGTCCGACGAGCAGTACTTC.

V gene TRBV5-1 combines with J gene TRBJ1-1, with 8 bases matching TRBD1. The V gene's germline CDR1 is SGHRS and CDR2 YFSETQ. There are 15 residues in the CDR3. The V gene end was trimmed by 5 bases and the J gene end by 2 bases; junction bases not matched to a gene: 8. The CDR3 DNA reads TGCGCCAGCAGAGGACAGGGTGGAAGAAACACTGAAGCTTTCTTT. It codes for CASRGQGGRNTEAFF.

A word on this clone: At one end the junction does not follow the germline gene, possibly because of a read error. The gene calls are TRBV5-1 and TRBJ2-7; the match to TRBD1 covers 8 bases. The germline CDR1 and CDR2 sequences are SGHRS and YFSETQ. The CDR3 extends over 15 amino acids. Here the CDR3 DNA reads TGCGCCAGCAGGAACACGCCAGGGGGCTCCGACGAGCAGTACTTC. Translated, it gives CASRNTPGGSDEQYF.

The CDR3 loop is CASSHGAERGYGYTF. CDR3 coding DNA: TGTGCCAGCAGCCACGGGGCAGAACGAGGCTATGGCTACACCTTC. The chain joins TRBV28 to TRBJ1-2, with D perhaps matching TRBD1 (5 bases). The V gene's germline CDR1 is MDHEN and CDR2 SYDVKM. The CDR3 is 15 amino acids. V dropped 6 bases and J dropped 4 bases, with 18 bases sitting between them.

The sample holds one count of this clone. The V gene is TRBV7-2, the J gene TRBJ2-1, with unresolved D. CDR3 length equals 13 residues. Germline V gene data show CDR1 as SGHTA and CDR2 as FQGNSA. The V end lost 6 bases, the J end lost 4 bases, and 10 bases lay between the germline ends. CDR3 residues: CASRDGSYNEQFF. The CDR3 nucleotides are TGTGCCAGCAGGGATGGGTCTTACAATGAGCAGTTCTTC.

As for this clone: The final CDR3 position lacks the conserved phenylalanine or tryptophan, pointing to a likely read error. The chain joins TRBV25-1 to TRBJ1-5, with 9 bases fitting TRBD1. Germline V gene lookup returns CDR1 MGHDK and CDR2 SYGVNS. Unmatched junction bases numbered 3, after V lost 3 bases and J lost 6 bases. This CDR3 has 14 residues. The CDR3 coding sequence is TGTGCCAGCAGTGAGGACAGGGGTAGTCAGCCCCAGCATCTT. Protein sequence: CASSEDRGSQPQHL.

The table lists this clone with a few counts. This chain connects TRBV5-1 to TRBJ1-2; no clear D. The V and J ends lost 0 bases and 0 bases respectively, with 15 bases between them. The CDR3 extends over 17 amino acids. Germline CDR1 SGHRS, CDR2 YFSETQ. This CDR3 reads CASSLVEHRTTNYGYTF. The CDR3 DNA is TGCGCCAGCAGCTTGGTTGAACACCGCACAACTAACTATGGCTACACCTTC.

A remark on this clone: The sample has other DNA sequences that encode this CDR3 too. The chain uses TRBV28 and TRBJ2-1; no definite D call. The CDR3 length is 12 residues. Between the trimmed V and J ends, which lost 8 bases and 0 bases, there was a span of 5 bases. CDR1 and CDR2 (germline): MDHEN, SYDVKM. The CDR3 spells CASGGSYNEQFF. CDR3 in DNA: TGTGCCAGCGGCGGCTCCTACAATGAGCAGTTCTTC. The variable domain in full, with the rest retrieved from reference TRBV28 and TRBJ2-1, is DVKVTQSSRYLVKRTGEKVFLECVQDMDHENMFWYRQDPGLGLRLIYFSYDVKMKEKGDIPEGYSVSREKKERFSLILESASTNQTSMYLCASGGSYNEQFFGPGTRLTVL.

V and J are TRBV6-1 and TRBJ2-7, with D possibly called TRBD1 or TRBD2 (5 bases each). Germline V gives CDR1 MNHNS, CDR2 SASEGT. CDR3 length: 14 amino acids. V lost 7 bases, J lost 3 bases, and 16 bases lay in between. In DNA, the CDR3 is TGTGCCAGCAACGGGGCGGACTTTTACTACGAGCAGTACTTC. The encoded protein is CASNGADFYYEQYF.

The chain is built from TRBV18 and TRBJ1-4; no clear D gene. Germline CDR1 reads KGHSH; CDR2 reads LQKENI. This CDR3 region has 16 residues. V was trimmed by 3 bases and J by 0 bases, leaving 11 bases between them. The DNA of the CDR3 is TGTGCCAGCTCACCTACTCCGGGAGCAACTAATGAAAAACTGTTTTTT. Translating it yields CASSPTPGATNEKLFF.

This chain joins TRBV30 and TRBJ1-5; D unresolved. The ends were cut back, 2 bases at V and 5 bases at J, with 10 bases in the middle. In germline, CDR1 is GTSNPN, CDR2 SVGIG (reference sequence). The length of the CDR3 is 13 residues. Here the CDR3 DNA reads TGTGCCTGGAGTAAGTCCAGCCATCAGCCCCAGCATTTT. Its translation is CAWSKSSHQPQHF.

This rearrangement joins TRBV28 to TRBJ2-2; 14 bases line up with TRBD2. V was pared by 3 bases and J by 7 bases, with 10 bases of the junction left unmatched. This CDR3 is 18 amino acids long. CDR1 and CDR2 from the germline V gene are MDHEN and SYDVKM. The CDR3 coding sequence is TGTGCCAGCAGTTTTGCTGGGACTAGCGGGAGCGAGGGCGGGGAGCTGTTTTTT. Its protein product is CASSFAGTSGSEGGELFF. The full variable domain, completed using reference TRBV28 and TRBJ2-2, is DVKVTQSSRYLVKRTGEKVFLECVQDMDHENMFWYRQDPGLGLRLIYFSYDVKMKEKGDIPEGYSVSREKKERFSLILESASTNQTSMYLCASSFAGTSGSEGGELFFGEGSRLTVL.

The genes are TRBV2 and TRBJ2-1, with TRBD2 matching over 10 bases. J lost 7 bases, V lost 4 bases, and 7 bases had no gene match. The CDR3 is made up of 15 amino acids. Germline V CDR1 and CDR2: SNHLY, FYNNEI. The CDR3 DNA is TGTGCCAGCAGTGGCGGGCTAGCGGGGGAAAATGAGCAGTTCTTC. Its protein product is CASSGGLAGENEQFF.

The chain is built from TRBV7-2 and TRBJ1-5; D gene unclear. V was shortened by 1 base and J by 7 bases, with 8 bases between the two germline ends. Germline CDR1 SGHTA, CDR2 FQGNSA. The CDR3 is made up of 13 amino acids. CDR3 region: CASSLGSEQPQHF. The CDR3 region has the DNA TGTGCCAGCAGCTTAGGTTCGGAACAGCCCCAGCATTTT.

The genes are TRBV28 and TRBJ2-5, with 12 bases matching TRBD2. Germline CDR1 MDHEN, CDR2 SYDVKM. The V segment lost 7 bases and the J segment 1 base; nucleotides outside the gene matches: 4. The CDR3 covers 15 residues. CDR3 protein: CASTGLAGTQETQYF. The DNA of the CDR3 is TGTGCCAGCACCGGACTAGCGGGGACCCAAGAGACCCAGTACTTC.

V and J are TRBV29-1 and TRBJ1-4, with D perhaps matching TRBD1 (6 bases). The CDR3 has 15 amino acids. Trimming took off 1 base at V and 7 bases at J, with 16 bases between the two ends. Germline CDR1 and CDR2: SQVTM and ANQGSEA. Here the CDR3 reads CSVEGEQGDGEKLFF. The DNA of the CDR3 is TGCAGCGTTGAAGGAGAACAGGGAGATGGTGAAAAACTGTTTTTT. The full variable domain, with the rest looked up from reference TRBV29-1 and TRBJ1-4, is SAVISQKPSRDICQRGTSLTIQCQVDSQVTMMFWYRQQPGQSLTLIATANQGSEATYESGFVIDKFPISRPNLTFSTLTVSNMSPEDSSIYLCSVEGEQGDGEKLFFGSGTQLSVL.

The rearrangement links TRBV5-1 to TRBJ1-2, with D maybe TRBD1 (5 bases). The CDR3 has 14 residues. Trimming left V 0 bases short and J 6 bases short, with 12 bases between. CDR1 is SGHRS and CDR2 is YFSETQ in the germline V gene. The DNA for the CDR3 is TGCGCCAGCAGCTTGGTCGGCAGGGAAAATGGCTACACCTTC. Translation: CASSLVGRENGYTF.

The chain recombines TRBV30 with TRBJ1-4; D unresolved. CDR1 and CDR2 (germline): GTSNPN, SVGIG (reference sequence). The CDR3 spans 13 residues. Trimming left V 1 base short and J 4 bases short, with 7 bases between. DNA for the CDR3: TGTGCCTGGAGTGCGCAATTTAATGAAAAACTGTTTTTT. Residues: CAWSAQFNEKLFF.